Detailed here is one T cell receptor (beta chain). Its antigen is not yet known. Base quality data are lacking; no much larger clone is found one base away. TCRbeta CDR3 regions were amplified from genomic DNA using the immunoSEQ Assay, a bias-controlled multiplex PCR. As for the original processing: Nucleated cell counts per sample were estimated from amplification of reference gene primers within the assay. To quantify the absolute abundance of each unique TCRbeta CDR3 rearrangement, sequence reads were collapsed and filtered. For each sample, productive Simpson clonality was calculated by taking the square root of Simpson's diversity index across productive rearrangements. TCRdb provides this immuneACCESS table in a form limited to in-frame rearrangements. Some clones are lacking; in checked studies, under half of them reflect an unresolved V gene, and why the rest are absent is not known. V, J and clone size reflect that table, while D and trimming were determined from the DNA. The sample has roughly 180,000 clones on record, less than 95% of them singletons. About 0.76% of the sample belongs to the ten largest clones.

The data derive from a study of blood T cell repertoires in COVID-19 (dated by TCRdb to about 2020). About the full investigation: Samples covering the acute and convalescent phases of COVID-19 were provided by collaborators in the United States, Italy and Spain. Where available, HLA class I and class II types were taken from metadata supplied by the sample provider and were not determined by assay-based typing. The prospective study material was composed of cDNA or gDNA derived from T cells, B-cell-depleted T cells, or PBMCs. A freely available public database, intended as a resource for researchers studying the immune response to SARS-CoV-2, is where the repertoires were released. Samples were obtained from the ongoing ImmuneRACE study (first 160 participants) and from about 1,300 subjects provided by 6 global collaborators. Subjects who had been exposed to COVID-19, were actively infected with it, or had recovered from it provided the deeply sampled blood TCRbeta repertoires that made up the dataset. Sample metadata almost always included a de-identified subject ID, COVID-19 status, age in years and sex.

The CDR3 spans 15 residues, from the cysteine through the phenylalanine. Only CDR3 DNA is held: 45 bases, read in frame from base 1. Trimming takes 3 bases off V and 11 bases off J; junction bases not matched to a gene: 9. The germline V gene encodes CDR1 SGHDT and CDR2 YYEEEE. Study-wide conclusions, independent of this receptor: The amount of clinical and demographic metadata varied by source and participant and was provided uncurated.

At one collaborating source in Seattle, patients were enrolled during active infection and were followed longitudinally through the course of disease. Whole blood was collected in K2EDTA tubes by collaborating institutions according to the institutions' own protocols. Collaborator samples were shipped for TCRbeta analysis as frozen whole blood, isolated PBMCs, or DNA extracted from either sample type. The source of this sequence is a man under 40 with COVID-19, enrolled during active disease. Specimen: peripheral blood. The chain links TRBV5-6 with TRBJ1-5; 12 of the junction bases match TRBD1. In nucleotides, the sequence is TGTGCCAGCAGCTACGGGACAGGGGGCTATGGGGCCCAGCATTTT. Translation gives CASSYGTGGYGAQHF. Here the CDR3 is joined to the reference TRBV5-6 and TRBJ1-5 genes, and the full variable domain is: DAGVTQSPTHLIKTRGQQVTLRCSPKSGHDTVSWYQQALGQGPQFIFQYYEEEERQRGNFPDRFSGHQFPNYSSELNVNALLLGDSALYLCASSYGTGGYGAQHFGDGTRLSIL.